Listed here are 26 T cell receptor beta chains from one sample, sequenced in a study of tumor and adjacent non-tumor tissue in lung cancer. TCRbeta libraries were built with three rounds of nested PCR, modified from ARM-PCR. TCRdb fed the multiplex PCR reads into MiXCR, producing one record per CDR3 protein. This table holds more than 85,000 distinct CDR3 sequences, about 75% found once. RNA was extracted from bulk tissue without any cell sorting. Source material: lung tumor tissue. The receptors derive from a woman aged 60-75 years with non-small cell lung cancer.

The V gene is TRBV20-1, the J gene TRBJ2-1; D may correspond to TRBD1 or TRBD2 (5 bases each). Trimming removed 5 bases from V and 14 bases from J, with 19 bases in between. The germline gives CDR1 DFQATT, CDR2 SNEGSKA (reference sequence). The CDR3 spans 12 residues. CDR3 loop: CSAYGTHNEEFF. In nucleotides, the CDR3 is TGCAGTGCTTACGGGACGCACAATGAAGAGTTCTTC.

The CDR3 bases are TGTGCCAGCGGTGTGGACAGGGGCTGCTATGGCTACACCTTC. Amino acids: CASGVDRGCYGYTF. The genes are TRBV11-2 and TRBJ1-2; TRBD1 agrees at 9 bases. Looked up from germline, CDR1 is SGHAT and CDR2 is FQNNGV. The CDR3 sequence is 14 residues long. V shed 8 bases and J 4 bases; nucleotides not matched to a gene: 8.

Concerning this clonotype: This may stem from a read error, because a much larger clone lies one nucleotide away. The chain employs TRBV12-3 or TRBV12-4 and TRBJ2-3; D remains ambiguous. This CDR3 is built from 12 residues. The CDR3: CANSPVTDTQYF. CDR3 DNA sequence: TGTGCCAACAGTCCCGTAACAGATACGCAGTATTTT.

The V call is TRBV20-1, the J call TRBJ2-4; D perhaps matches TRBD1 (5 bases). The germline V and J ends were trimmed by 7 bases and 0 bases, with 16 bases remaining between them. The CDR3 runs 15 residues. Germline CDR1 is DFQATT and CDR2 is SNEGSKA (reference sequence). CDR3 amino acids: CSVSSIGVAKNIQYF. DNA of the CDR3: TGCAGTGTTTCGTCAATAGGGGTAGCCAAAAACATTCAGTACTTC.

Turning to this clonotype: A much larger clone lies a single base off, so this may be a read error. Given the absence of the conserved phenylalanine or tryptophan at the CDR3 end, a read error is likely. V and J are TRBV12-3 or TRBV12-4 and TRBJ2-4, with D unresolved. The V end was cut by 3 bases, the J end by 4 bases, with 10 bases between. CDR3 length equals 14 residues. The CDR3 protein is CASSFNAGKNIQYL. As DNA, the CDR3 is TGTGCCAGCAGTTTTAATGCTGGAAAAAACATTCAGTACTTA.

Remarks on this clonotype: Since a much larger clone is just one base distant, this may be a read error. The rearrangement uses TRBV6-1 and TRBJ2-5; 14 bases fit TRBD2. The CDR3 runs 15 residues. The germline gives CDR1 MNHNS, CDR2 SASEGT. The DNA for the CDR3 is TGTGCCAGCCAGACTAGCGGGGGGGTCCCGGAGATCCAGTACTTC. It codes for CASQTSGGVPEIQYF.

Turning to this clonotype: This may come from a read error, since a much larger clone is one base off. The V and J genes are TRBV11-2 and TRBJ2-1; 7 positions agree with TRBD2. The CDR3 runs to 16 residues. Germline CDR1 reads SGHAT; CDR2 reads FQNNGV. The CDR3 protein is CDSSLDPRTSINEQFF. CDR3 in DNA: TGTGACAGCAGCTTAGACCCGAGGACTAGTATCAATGAGCAGTTCTTC.

Written as DNA, the CDR3 is TGCAGTACTGAGCAGGTCGGGAGGACCGACAATGAGCAGTTCTTC. Translating gives CSTEQVGRTDNEQFF. The V gene is TRBV20-1, the J gene TRBJ2-1; 7 nucleotides line up with TRBD2. Germline V gene sequence: CDR1 DFQATT, CDR2 SNEGSKA (reference sequence). This CDR3 has 15 amino acids. V was clipped by 8 bases and J by 5 bases; unmatched bases: 15.

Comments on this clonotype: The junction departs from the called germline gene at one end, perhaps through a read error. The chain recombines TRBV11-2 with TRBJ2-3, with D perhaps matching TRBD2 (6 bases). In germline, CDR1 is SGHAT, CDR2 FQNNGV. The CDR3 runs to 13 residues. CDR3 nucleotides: TGTGCCAGCAGCCTGGACTACACAGATACGCTGTATTTT. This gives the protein CASSLDYTDTLYF.

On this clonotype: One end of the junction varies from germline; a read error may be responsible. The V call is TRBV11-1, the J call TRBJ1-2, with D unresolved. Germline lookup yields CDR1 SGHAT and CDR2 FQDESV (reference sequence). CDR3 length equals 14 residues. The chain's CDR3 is CASSSQCPLYGHTF. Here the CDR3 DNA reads TGTGCCAGTAGCTCACAGTGCCCGCTCTATGGCCACACCTTC.

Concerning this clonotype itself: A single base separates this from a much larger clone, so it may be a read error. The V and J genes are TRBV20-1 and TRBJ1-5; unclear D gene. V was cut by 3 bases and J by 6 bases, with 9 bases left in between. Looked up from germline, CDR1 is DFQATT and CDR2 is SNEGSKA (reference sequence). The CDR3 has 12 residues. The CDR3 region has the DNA TGCAGTGCTAGTACGGGATCTCAGCCCCAGCATTTT. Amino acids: CSASTGSQPQHF.

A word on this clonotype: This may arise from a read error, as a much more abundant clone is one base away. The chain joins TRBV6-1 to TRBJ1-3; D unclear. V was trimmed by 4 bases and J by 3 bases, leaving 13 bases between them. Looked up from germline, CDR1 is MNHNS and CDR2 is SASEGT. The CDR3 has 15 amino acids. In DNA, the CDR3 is TGTGCCAGCAGTGTAACGGGGATTCGTGGAAACACCATATATTTT. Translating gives CASSVTGIRGNTIYF.

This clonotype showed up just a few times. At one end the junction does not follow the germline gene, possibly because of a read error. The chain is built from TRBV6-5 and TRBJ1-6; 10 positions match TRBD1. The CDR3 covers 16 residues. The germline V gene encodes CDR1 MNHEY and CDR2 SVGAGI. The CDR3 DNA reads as TGTGCCAGCGTCCAGACAGGGGGCTCCTATAATTCATCCCTCCATTTT. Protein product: CASVQTGGSYNSSLHF.

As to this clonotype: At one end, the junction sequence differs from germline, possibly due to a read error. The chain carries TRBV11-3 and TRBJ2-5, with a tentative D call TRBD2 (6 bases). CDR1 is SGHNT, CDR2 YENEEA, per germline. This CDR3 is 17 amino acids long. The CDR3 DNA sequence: TGTACCAGCAGCACCAAAGGTGGAGGGATTTACCAAGAGACCCAGTACTTC. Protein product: CTSSTKGGGIYQETQYF.

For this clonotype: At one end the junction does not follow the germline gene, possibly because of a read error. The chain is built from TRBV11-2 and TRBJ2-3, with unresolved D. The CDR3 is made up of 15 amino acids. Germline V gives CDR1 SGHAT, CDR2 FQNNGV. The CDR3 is CDSSLEPRGGNTQSF. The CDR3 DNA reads TGTGACAGCAGCTTAGAGCCCCGAGGTGGGAATACGCAGTCTTTT.

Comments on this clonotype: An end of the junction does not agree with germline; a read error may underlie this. The CDR3 nucleotides are TGTGCCAGTAGCCCTCTTAGAGGGGCGGCCTACAATGAGCAGATCTTC. The encoded protein is CASSPLRGAAYNEQIF. The chain links TRBV11-2 to TRBJ2-1; TRBD1 or TRBD2 may be the D gene (5 bases each). CDR1 and CDR2 (germline): SGHAT, FQNNGV. CDR3 size: 16 residues.

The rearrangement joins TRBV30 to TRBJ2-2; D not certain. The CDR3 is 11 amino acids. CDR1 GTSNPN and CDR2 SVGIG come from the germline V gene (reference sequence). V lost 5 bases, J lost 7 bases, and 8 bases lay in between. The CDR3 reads CAWERNGELFF. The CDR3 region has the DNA TGTGCCTGGGAACGGAACGGGGAGCTGTTTTTT.

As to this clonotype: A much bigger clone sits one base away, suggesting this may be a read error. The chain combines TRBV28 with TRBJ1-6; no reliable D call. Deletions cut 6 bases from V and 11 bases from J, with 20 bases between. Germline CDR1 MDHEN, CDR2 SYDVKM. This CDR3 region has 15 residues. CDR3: CASSTSGVRVPPLHF. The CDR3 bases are TGTGCCAGCAGCACCTCTGGGGTGAGGGTTCCACCCCTCCACTTT.

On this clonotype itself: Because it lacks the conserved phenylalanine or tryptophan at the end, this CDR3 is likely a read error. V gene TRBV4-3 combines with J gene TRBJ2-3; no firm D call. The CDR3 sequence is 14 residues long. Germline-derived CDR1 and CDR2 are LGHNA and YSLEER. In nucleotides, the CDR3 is TGCACCAGCAGCCAAGTCCCGGTGAGCGATACGCAGTATGTT. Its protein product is CTSSQVPVSDTQYV.

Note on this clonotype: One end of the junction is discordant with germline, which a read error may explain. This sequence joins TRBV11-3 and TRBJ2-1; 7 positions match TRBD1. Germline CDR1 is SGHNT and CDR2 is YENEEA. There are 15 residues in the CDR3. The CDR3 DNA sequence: TGTACCAGTAGCTTAGAGCCAACCAGGGGGTTCGGGCAGTTCTTC. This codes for CTSSLEPTRGFGQFF.

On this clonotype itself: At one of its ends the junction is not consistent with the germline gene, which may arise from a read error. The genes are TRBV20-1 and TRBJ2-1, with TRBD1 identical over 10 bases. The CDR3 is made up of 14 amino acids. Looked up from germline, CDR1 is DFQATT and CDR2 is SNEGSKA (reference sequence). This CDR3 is CSARGQGGFNDQFF. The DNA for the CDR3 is TGCAGTGCACGAGGACAGGGGGGATTCAATGATCAGTTCTTC.

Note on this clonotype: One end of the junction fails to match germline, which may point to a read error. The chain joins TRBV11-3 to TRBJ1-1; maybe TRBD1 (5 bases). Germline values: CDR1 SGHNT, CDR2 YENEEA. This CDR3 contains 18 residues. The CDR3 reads CTSSLIGSSGRMNTEAFF. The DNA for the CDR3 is TGTACCAGCAGCTTAATTGGGTCGTCGGGACGGATGAACACTGAAGCTTTCTTT.

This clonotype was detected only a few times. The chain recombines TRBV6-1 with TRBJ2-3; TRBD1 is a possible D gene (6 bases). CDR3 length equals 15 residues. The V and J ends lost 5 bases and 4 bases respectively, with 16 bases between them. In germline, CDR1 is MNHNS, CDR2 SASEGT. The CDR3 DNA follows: TGTGCCAGCAGTTTTTGGGGGCGCAACGCAGATACGCAGTATTTT. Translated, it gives CASSFWGRNADTQYF.

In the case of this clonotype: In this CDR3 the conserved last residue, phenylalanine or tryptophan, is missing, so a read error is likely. The CDR3 is CVSSLELTSGSHNEQYS. CDR3 DNA sequence: TGTGTCAGCAGCTTAGAGTTGACTAGCGGGAGCCACAATGAGCAGTACTCT. The chain has TRBV11-3 and TRBJ2-1; TRBD2 agrees at 12 bases. The J call may not be correct, given that the DNA end is closer to TRBJ2-7. This CDR3 spans 17 amino acids. CDR1 is SGHNT, CDR2 YENEEA, per germline.

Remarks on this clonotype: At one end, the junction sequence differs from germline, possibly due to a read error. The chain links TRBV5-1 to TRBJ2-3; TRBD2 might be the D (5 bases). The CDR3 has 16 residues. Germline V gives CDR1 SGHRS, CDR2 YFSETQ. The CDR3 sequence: CASSLDGGSSTDTEYF. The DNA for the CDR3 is TGCGCCAGCAGCTTGGATGGCGGGTCCAGCACAGATACGGAGTATTTT.

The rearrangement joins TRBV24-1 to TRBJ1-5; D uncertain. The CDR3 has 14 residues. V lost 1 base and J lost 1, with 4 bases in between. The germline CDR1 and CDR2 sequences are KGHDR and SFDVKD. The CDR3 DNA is TGTGCCACCAGTGATTTTAGAAGCAATCAGCCCCAGCATTTT. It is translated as CATSDFRSNQPQHF.